These T cell receptor beta chains were read from a single sample in a study of blood T cell repertoires in COVID-19. Repertoires were generated with immunoSEQ multiplex PCR, while TCRdb's copy carries only in-frame clones and drops some. The sample lists roughly 140,000 clones; over 70% were seen once. Sequenced: PBMCs or T cells enriched from blood (not recorded which). These receptors came from a man aged 60-69 years who had recovered from COVID-19. Both conserved end residues are part of each CDR3. D genes are given only for firm matches. Rows may omit the clone size; those that give it use once, few, many or a size class.

>once|TRBJ2-7|TRBV27|TRBD1
CASSFGTGVEQYF
TGTGCCAGCAGTTTTGGGACAGGGGTCGAGCAGTACTTC
>once|TRBJ1-5|TRBV6-5|NA
CASSYSRGQPQHF
TGTGCCAGCAGTTACTCGCGGGGTCAGCCCCAGCATTTT
>NA|TRBJ2-2|TRBV7-9|NA
CASSLAGVTGELFF
TGTGCCAGCAGCTTAGCCGGGGTCACCGGGGAGCTGTTTTTT
>NA|TRBJ1-4|TRBV21-1|NA
CASSKPGYGAFNEKLFF
TGTGCCAGCAGCAAACCAGGGTATGGTGCCTTTAATGAAAAACTGTTTTTT
>NA|TRBJ2-5|TRBV30|NA
CAWSKTFDQETQYF
TGTGCCTGGAGTAAGACATTTGATCAAGAGACCCAGTACTTC
>NA|TRBJ1-5|TRBV5-6|TRBD1
CASSFRGQKFSPQHF
TGTGCCAGCAGCTTCAGGGGGCAAAAGTTTTCGCCCCAGCATTTT
>once|TRBJ2-5|TRBV30|NA
CARGGPIGEETQYF
TGTGCTCGAGGGGGTCCGATAGGCGAGGAGACCCAGTACTTC
>NA|TRBJ1-2|TRBV28|TRBD1
CASSSPPRGRSGYTF
TGTGCCAGCAGTTCCCCCCCGAGGGGGCGGAGTGGCTACACCTTC
>NA|TRBJ1-2|TRBV19|NA
CASSRFDNRGYTF
TGTGCCAGTAGTCGCTTCGACAATAGAGGCTACACCTTC
>NA|TRBJ1-2|TRBV11-2|NA
CASSFVQGGYTF
TGTGCCAGCAGCTTCGTACAGGGTGGCTACACCTTC
>once|TRBJ2-3|TRBV7-4|NA
CASSSSRGGGFFSTDTQYF
TGTGCCAGCAGCTCATCTCGGGGAGGGGGGTTCTTTAGCACAGATACGCAGTATTTT
>NA|TRBJ1-5|TRBV9|NA
CASSVGINQPQHF
TGTGCCAGCAGCGTCGGGATTAATCAGCCCCAGCATTTT
>NA|TRBJ2-7|TRBV7-8|TRBD2
CASSFGGAGYEQYF
TGTGCCAGCAGCTTCGGGGGGGCCGGGTACGAGCAGTACTTC
>NA|TRBJ2-1|TRBV18|NA
CASSPERVKGEQFF
TGTGCCAGCTCACCAGAGAGGGTAAAGGGCGAGCAGTTCTTC
>NA|TRBJ2-1|TRBV5-3|NA
CARSLPPGWVGWNEQFF
TGTGCCAGAAGCTTGCCCCCGGGTTGGGTTGGGTGGAATGAGCAGTTCTTC
>once|TRBJ2-5|TRBV2|NA
CASSEQGWETQYF
TGTGCCAGCAGTGAACAGGGTTGGGAGACCCAGTACTTC
>few|TRBJ1-2|TRBV3-1/TRBV3-2|TRBD1
CASSLGTGGRSSYTF
TGTGCCAGCAGCCTTGGGACAGGGGGCAGATCAAGCTACACCTTC
>NA|TRBJ1-2|TRBV28|NA
CASSFSTVPYGYTF
TGTGCCAGCAGTTTTAGTACAGTTCCCTATGGCTACACCTTC
>NA|TRBJ1-2|TRBV2|NA
CATTERVLANYGYTF
TGTGCCACCACCGAACGGGTCCTAGCTAACTATGGCTACACCTTC
>few|TRBJ1-1|TRBV18|TRBD1
CASSLSAGGHLKGAFF
TGTGCCAGCTCACTCTCGGCAGGGGGCCACCTGAAGGGAGCTTTCTTT
>once|TRBJ2-7|TRBV28|TRBD2
CASKLAGSSYEQYF
TGTGCCAGCAAACTAGCGGGGAGCTCCTACGAGCAGTACTTC
>NA|TRBJ1-5|TRBV21-1|NA
CASPNPGGIRVGQPQHF
TGTGCCAGCCCCAACCCGGGAGGGATAAGGGTTGGTCAGCCCCAGCATTTT
>few|TRBJ1-2|TRBV24-1|NA
CATSDPGREYGYTF
TGTGCCACCAGTGATCCGGGACGGGAGTATGGCTACACCTTC
>NA|TRBJ2-2|TRBV9|TRBD2
CASSVAGGAMTGELFF
TGTGCCAGCAGCGTAGCCGGGGGGGCCATGACCGGGGAGCTGTTTTTT
>NA|TRBJ2-3|TRBV5-4|TRBD1
CASSLRTGVPSTDTQYF
TGTGCCAGCAGCTTGAGGACAGGGGTCCCTAGCACAGATACGCAGTATTTT
>NA|TRBJ1-2|TRBV28|NA
CASSRPGGPVSGYTF
TGTGCCAGCAGTCGGCCGGGGGGCCCAGTTAGTGGCTACACCTTC
>NA|TRBJ2-5|TRBV28|NA
CASSPHLGGETQYF
TGTGCCAGCAGTCCCCACCTGGGGGGAGAGACCCAGTACTTC
>NA|TRBJ1-1|TRBV29-1|TRBD1
CSAKGQPNTEAFF
TGCAGCGCGAAGGGACAGCCGAACACTGAAGCTTTCTTT
>NA|TRBJ2-5|TRBV9|TRBD1
CASSADRGRETQYF
TGTGCCAGCAGCGCGGACAGGGGGCGAGAGACCCAGTACTTC
>NA|TRBJ2-2|TRBV25-1|TRBD2
CAVREGVRELFF
TGTGCCGTGCGGGAGGGGGTTCGGGAGTTGTTTTTT
>few|TRBJ1-1|TRBV5-6|TRBD1
CASSSKSTGARGTEAFF
TGTGCCAGCAGCTCCAAAAGTACAGGGGCCAGGGGGACTGAAGCTTTCTTT
>NA|TRBJ1-2|TRBV28|TRBD1
CASSLSDRVRGYTF
TGTGCCAGCAGTTTGTCGGACAGGGTCCGTGGCTACACCTTC
>once|TRBJ1-3|TRBV19|TRBD1
CASSTPKGATGNTIYF
TGTGCCAGTAGTACCCCGAAGGGGGCGACTGGAAACACCATATATTTT
>NA|TRBJ2-7|TRBV28|TRBD1
CASRPTGFTYEQYF
TGTGCCAGCAGACCGACAGGGTTTACCTACGAGCAGTACTTC
>once|TRBJ1-2|TRBV6-6|NA
CASRPGARGVNGYTF
TGTGCCAGCAGGCCCGGAGCCAGGGGCGTGAATGGCTACACCTTC
>NA|TRBJ2-2|TRBV30|NA
CAWSVPGTGGGELFF
TGTGCCTGGAGTGTACCGGGGACCGGGGGCGGGGAGCTGTTTTTT
>NA|TRBJ2-3|TRBV28|NA
CASRRAVGTDTQYF
TGTGCCAGCAGGCGAGCGGTAGGCACAGATACGCAGTATTTT
>NA|TRBJ2-2|TRBV2|NA
CASSRRGELFF
TGTGCCAGCTCCCGGAGGGGGGAGCTGTTTTTT
>NA|TRBJ1-1|TRBV2|TRBD1
CASNRQGEDEAFF
TGTGCCAGCAACAGACAGGGGGAAGATGAAGCTTTCTTT
>NA|TRBJ2-1|TRBV7-9|NA
CASSERLKREQFF
TGTGCCAGCAGCGAAAGATTAAAGCGGGAGCAGTTCTTC
>NA|TRBJ1-5|TRBV5-8|NA
CASSLGQGLSNQPQHF
TGTGCCAGCAGCTTGGGGCAGGGCTTGAGCAATCAGCCCCAGCATTTT
>NA|TRBJ1-1|TRBV7-6|NA
CASSGPRGGGNTEAFF
TGTGCCAGCAGCGGACCGAGGGGAGGGGGGAACACTGAAGCTTTCTTT
>NA|TRBJ2-7|TRBV6-6|NA
CASSYRGSYEQYF
TGTGCCAGCAGTTACAGGGGTTCCTACGAGCAGTACTTC
>NA|TRBJ2-2|TRBV11-3|TRBD1
CASSSGQGNTGELFF
TGTGCCAGCAGCTCGGGACAGGGGAACACCGGGGAGCTGTTTTTT
>once|TRBJ2-3|TRBV7-8|NA
CASSPRAAQSADTQYF
TGTGCCAGCAGCCCTCGTGCGGCCCAGAGCGCAGATACGCAGTATTTT